The clone carrying this T cell receptor beta chain was recorded only once. Its antigen is not known. Treatment reported: AdE1-LMPpoly-expanded autologous EBV-specific T-cell therapy followed by anti-PD-1 nivolumab. This specimen belongs to a study of EBV T-cell therapy then PD-1 blockade in nasopharyngeal carcinoma. TCRdb keeps only in-frame clones here, not all; method: immunoSEQ multiplex PCR. The table lists roughly 20,000 clones, approximately 81% of them singletons. Germline V gene sequence: CDR1 SGDLS, CDR2 YYNGEE. CDR3 length equals 15 residues. The V gene end was trimmed by 4 bases and the J gene end by 6 bases; junction bases not matched to a gene: 5.

The rearrangement uses TRBV9 and TRBJ2-2, with TRBD2 matching over 11 bases. Sequencing was performed on CD8+ T cells from blood, taken between days 25 and 35 from a patient whose treatment included autologous EBV-specific T cells and nivolumab. The TCR originated in a middle-aged man with nasopharyngeal carcinoma. CDR3 nucleotide sequence: TGTGCCAGCAGCTCAGTAGCGGGGGGGCCCGGGGAGCTGTTTTTT. As protein: CASSSVAGGPGELFF.